The 2 T cell receptor beta chains below all came from one sample that was sequenced in a study of cytomegalovirus exposure and HLA in healthy donors. The PCR made use of 60 Vbeta and 13 Jbeta primers. Some clones are missing from TCRdb's copy, which holds only in-frame ones; the method was immunoSEQ multiplex PCR. Of about 91,000 clones listed, 75% to 90% are singletons. Sequenced sample: PBMCs. These receptors were taken from a man between 18 and 29 years old in good health and CMV-seronegative.

The V gene is TRBV7-9, the J gene TRBJ1-2; D perhaps matches TRBD1 (5 bases). Between the trimmed V and J ends, which lost 2 bases and 8 bases, there was a span of 18 bases. Germline CDR1 reads SEHNR; CDR2 reads FQNEAQ (reference sequence). The CDR3 extends over 15 amino acids. CDR3 region: CASSLQSGGERGYTF. The CDR3 DNA reads TGTGCCAGCAGCTTACAATCTGGGGGGGAACGAGGCTACACCTTC.

The chain recombines TRBV5-6 with TRBJ2-5; 10 bases match TRBD1. Matching the DNA end better, TRBJ2-7 makes the J call doubtful. The CDR3 sequence is 16 residues long. CDR1 is SGHDT, CDR2 YYEEEE, per germline. The DNA for the CDR3 is TGTGCCAGCAGCAGACCAAGACAGGGGGCACTTTACGAGCAGTACTTC. Residues: CASSRPRQGALYEQYF.